Listed below are T cell receptor beta chains from one sample, sequenced in a study of T cell responses to AZD1222 COVID-19 vaccine. Method: immunoSEQ multiplex PCR; TCRdb's copy keeps in-frame clones and lacks some. The sample has 150,000 to 200,000 clones; about 87% are singletons. This specimen was peripheral blood, taken on day 0 of AZD1222 vaccination. The origin of the receptors is an adult in good health. CDR3s include the opening cysteine and the closing phenylalanine or tryptophan. A D gene is named only where the DNA matches it firmly.

v_gene,d_gene,j_gene,CDR3aa
TRBV28,.,TRBJ1-5,CASSLNPGGLRPQHF
TRBV6-6,.,TRBJ1-5,CASSYSGSPNQPQHF
TRBV6-2/TRBV6-3,.,TRBJ1-3,CASSYPRQASGNTIYF
TRBV30,TRBD1,TRBJ1-1,CAWSVKGANTEAFF
TRBV7-2,.,TRBJ1-3,CASSLAYGGYSGNTIYF
TRBV5-6,.,TRBJ1-3,CASSFLLRDGNTIYF
TRBV5-1,.,TRBJ1-1,CASSRGVMNTEAFF
TRBV24-1,.,TRBJ1-5,CATSDYREGQPQHF
TRBV9,.,TRBJ1-2,CASSVAGRSGYTF
TRBV28,.,TRBJ1-2,CASKGLNYGYTF
TRBV10-3,.,TRBJ1-5,CAISEVGRGTNQPQHF
TRBV14,.,TRBJ1-2,CASSQQIDYGYTF
TRBV29-1,.,TRBJ1-2,CSVEPGSIGYTF
TRBV6-5,TRBD1,TRBJ2-7,CASSPGGEITYEQYF
TRBV7-9,.,TRBJ1-6,CASSLQGSGGLGNSPLHF
TRBV7-9,.,TRBJ2-5,CASSLVGREETQYF
TRBV28,TRBD2,TRBJ2-1,CASSLGTSGDNEQFF
TRBV7-2,TRBD1,TRBJ2-4,CASSGGPGQRKNIQYF
TRBV5-1,TRBD1,TRBJ2-5,CASSFAGGEETQYF
TRBV3-1/TRBV3-2,TRBD2,TRBJ2-5,CASSQVIAGGRETQYF
TRBV7-2,TRBD2,TRBJ2-1,CASSLFSAGEGNEQFF
TRBV25-1,.,TRBJ1-6,CASSDWLSLHF